The text below deals with one T cell receptor beta chain. What it binds is not known. Trimming stripped 0 bases from V and 5 bases from J, with 9 bases between. CDR3 length: 14 amino acids. The germline gives CDR1 SGDLS, CDR2 YYNGEE. This entry belongs to a study of OX40 agonist ivuxolimab in advanced cancers. General study points: Antigen targets of the expanded peripheral T cells went undetermined. Individuals who were partial responders at 0.1-3.0 mg/kg had clonal expansion that ranked among the lowest.

Produced via immunoSEQ multiplex PCR; TCRdb's table is partial and in-frame only. The table records under 65,000 clones, 80% to 90% of them present only once. This sample comprised CD4+ or CD8+ T cells sorted from blood, obtained in a trial of the OX40 agonist ivuxolimab. V gene TRBV9 combines with J gene TRBJ1-5, with D hard to call. The origin of this receptor is an adult with an advanced solid tumor such as melanoma, head and neck, liver or kidney cancer. CDR3 loop: CASSVGGSDQPQHF. DNA for the CDR3: TGTGCCAGCAGCGTAGGAGGCAGCGATCAGCCCCAGCATTTT. The full variable domain, its missing parts supplied by reference TRBV9 and TRBJ1-5, is DSGVTQTPKHLITATGQRVTLRCSPRSGDLSVYWYQQSLDQGLQFLIQYYNGEERAKGNILERFSAQQFPDLHSELNLSSLELGDSALYFCASSVGGSDQPQHFGDGTRLSIL.